This TCR beta chain came from a study of blood T cell repertoires in COVID-19 (dated by TCRdb to the early 2020s). In terms of the full investigation: Samples covering the acute and convalescent phases of COVID-19 were provided by collaborators in the United States, Italy and Spain. Where HLA class I and class II types were available, the types were taken from metadata supplied by the sample provider, not from assay-based typing. A freely available public database, intended as a resource for researchers studying the immune response to SARS-CoV-2, is where the repertoires were released. Subjects who had been exposed to COVID-19, were actively infected with it, or had recovered from it provided the deeply sampled blood TCRbeta repertoires that made up the dataset. The prospective study material was composed of cDNA or gDNA derived from T cells, B-cell-depleted T cells, or PBMCs. The samples were drawn from the first 160 participants of the ongoing ImmuneRACE study and from over 950 subjects provided by 6 global collaborators. Sample metadata almost always included a de-identified subject ID, COVID-19 status, age in years and sex.

The V end gives up 3 bases and the J end 1 base, leaving 3 bases in the junction not matched to a gene. Measured from the cysteine to the phenylalanine, the CDR3 is 14 residues long. The DNA shown is the 42-base CDR3, in frame from base 1. The germline V gene (reference sequence) provides CDR1 DFQATT and CDR2 SNEGSKA. As to this clone: Its specific antigen is unknown. The sample holds no much larger clone one base away, and base qualities are not on file.

The collaborating institutions used their own protocols to collect whole blood in K2EDTA tubes. For TCRbeta analysis, collaborator samples were shipped as frozen whole blood, as isolated PBMCs, or as DNA extracted from either sample type. TCRbeta CDR3 regions were amplified from genomic DNA using the immunoSEQ Assay, a bias-controlled multiplex PCR. In the source study's methods: Within the assay, amplification of reference gene primers was used to estimate how many nucleated cells each sample contained. Sequence reads were collapsed and filtered to measure the absolute abundance of every unique TCRbeta CDR3 rearrangement. For each sample, productive Simpson clonality was calculated as the square root of Simpson's diversity index over productive rearrangements. Not all clones reach the TCRdb copy of this immuneACCESS table, which keeps in-frame sequences only. Checked studies attribute under half of the gap to unresolved V genes and leave the rest unexplained. V and J calls and clone size are as listed in that table; D and trimming were resolved from the DNA. In all, the sample holds more than 65,000 clones, and 60% to 85% of those were seen once. In total, the top ten clones hold approximately 15% of the sample.

Broader findings and caveats from the paper: How much clinical and demographic metadata was included differed by source and by participant, and the metadata was provided uncurated.

Sequences were obtained from peripheral blood. The source of this sequence is a man between 60 and 75 years old with acute or convalescent COVID-19. This chain is built from TRBV20-1 and TRBJ2-3, and TRBD2 matches 8 of the central bases. The bases read TGCAGTGCTAGTCTGCGGGGGGGCACAGATACGCAGTATTTT. This yields the protein CSASLRGGTDTQYF.